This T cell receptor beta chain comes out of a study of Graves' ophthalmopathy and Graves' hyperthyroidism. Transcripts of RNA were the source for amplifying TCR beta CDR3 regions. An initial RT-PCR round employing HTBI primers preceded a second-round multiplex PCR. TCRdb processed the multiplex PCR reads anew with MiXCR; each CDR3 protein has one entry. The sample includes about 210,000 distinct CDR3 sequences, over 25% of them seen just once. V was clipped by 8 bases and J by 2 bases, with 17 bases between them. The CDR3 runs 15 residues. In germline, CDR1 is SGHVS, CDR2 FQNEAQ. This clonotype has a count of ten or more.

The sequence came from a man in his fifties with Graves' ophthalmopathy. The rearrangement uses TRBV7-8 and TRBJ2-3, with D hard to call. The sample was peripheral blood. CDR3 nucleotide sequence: TGTGCCAGCTCCCGAGGAACGGCCCTCACAGATACGCAGTATTTT. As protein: CASSRGTALTDTQYF.